This T cell receptor (beta chain) was obtained from a study of blood T cells in healthy people across ages. CDR1 and CDR2 from the germline V gene are MNHNY and SVGAGI (reference sequence). Trimming removed 5 bases from V and 6 bases from J; junction bases left unmatched: 14. CDR3 length equals 16 residues. Then a second PCR, running roughly 7 to 11 cycles, was carried out with a sample-barcoded 5' primer and a J-beta primer mix. Each cDNA was tagged by a template-switch adaptor containing 12 random nucleotides. Each CDR3 protein gets one entry after TCRdb re-called the 5' RACE reads with MiXCR. This sample has roughly 1,700,000 distinct CDR3 sequences, with 25% to 30% found just once.

The source is a woman in her twenties or thirties in good health. The rearrangement links TRBV6-6 to TRBJ1-2, with TRBD1 matching over 8 bases. The sequenced sample consisted of blood. For the CDR3, the DNA is TGTGCCAGCAGTGCCGGAGACAGGGGCCGCTGGAATGGCTACACCTTC. Residues: CASSAGDRGRWNGYTF.